This T cell receptor beta chain was found in a study of metastatic and nonmetastatic thyroid tumors. Before thyroid surgery, none of the patients had received any treatment. V lost 0 bases and J lost 2, with 8 bases in between. The CDR3 has 15 amino acids. The germline gives CDR1 SGHRS, CDR2 YFSETQ. TCRdb ran MiXCR on the PCR reads. This sample has 30,000 to 35,000 clones, with about 30% found just once. The V call is TRBV5-1, the J call TRBJ1-4; D is unclear. The sequenced sample was tumor tissue. This sequence originates from a female donor with papillary thyroid cancer or a benign thyroid nodule (not recorded which). Some clones in this sample may be carry-over from other donors' samples. CDR3 protein: CASSLDPGTNEKLFF. CDR3 coding DNA: TGCGCCAGCAGCTTGGATCCGGGGACTAATGAAAAACTGTTTTTT.